This T cell receptor (beta chain) comes out of a study of blood T cells in healthy people across ages. This clonotype was seen only a few times. Trimming removed 5 bases at V and 5 bases at J, with 13 bases between. The CDR3 length is 14 residues. From germline, CDR1 is SGHTA and CDR2 FQGNSA. It was with a sample-barcoded 5' primer and a J-beta primer mix that a second PCR of about 6 to 12 cycles was run. Each CDR3 protein is one row after TCRdb ran MiXCR on the 5' RACE reads. The sample lists some 940,000 distinct CDR3 sequences; almost 30% were seen once. The data were also submitted as part of a second study, on T cells of mothers and their children.

The sequence came from a woman between 40 and 50 years old in good health. The chain uses TRBV7-2 and TRBJ2-1; tentatively, D is TRBD2 (5 bases). The sample comprised blood. CDR3 residues: CASSPLAMNNEQFF. In nucleotides, the CDR3 is TGTGCCAGCAGCCCATTAGCGATGAACAATGAGCAGTTCTTC.